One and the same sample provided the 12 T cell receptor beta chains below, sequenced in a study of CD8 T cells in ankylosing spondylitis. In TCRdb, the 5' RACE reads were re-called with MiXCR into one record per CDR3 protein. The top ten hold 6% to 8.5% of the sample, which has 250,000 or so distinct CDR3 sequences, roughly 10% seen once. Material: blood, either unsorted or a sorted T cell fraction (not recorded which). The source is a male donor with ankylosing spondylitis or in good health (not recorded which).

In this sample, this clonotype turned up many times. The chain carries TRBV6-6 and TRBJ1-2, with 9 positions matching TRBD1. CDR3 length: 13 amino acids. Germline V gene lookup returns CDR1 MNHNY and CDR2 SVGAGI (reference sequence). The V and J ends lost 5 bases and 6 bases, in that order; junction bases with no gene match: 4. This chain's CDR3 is CASSRDREDGYTF. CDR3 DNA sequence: TGTGCCAGCAGTCGGGACAGGGAGGATGGCTACACCTTC.

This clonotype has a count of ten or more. The CDR3 spells CASSQDSSGIYQETQYF. The CDR3 nucleotides are TGCGCCAGCAGCCAAGACAGTTCCGGGATCTACCAAGAGACCCAGTACTTC. The V and J genes are TRBV4-1 and TRBJ2-5; possibly TRBD2 for D (5 bases). The CDR3 extends over 17 amino acids. The V end lost 0 bases, the J end lost 0 bases, and 14 bases lay between the germline ends. Germline V gene lookup returns CDR1 MGHRA and CDR2 YSYEKL.

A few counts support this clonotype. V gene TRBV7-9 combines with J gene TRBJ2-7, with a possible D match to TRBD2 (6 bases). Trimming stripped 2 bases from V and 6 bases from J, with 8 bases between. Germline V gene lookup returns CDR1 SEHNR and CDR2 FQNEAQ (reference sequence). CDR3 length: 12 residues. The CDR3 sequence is CASSLRRGEQYF. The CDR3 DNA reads TGTGCCAGCAGCTTACGGAGGGGCGAGCAGTACTTC.

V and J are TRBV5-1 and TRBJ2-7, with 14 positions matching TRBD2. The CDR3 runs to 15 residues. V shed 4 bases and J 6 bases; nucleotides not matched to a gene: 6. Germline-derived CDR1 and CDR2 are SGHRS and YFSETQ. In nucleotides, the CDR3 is TGCGCCAGCAGCGTGGGACTAGCGGGGGTTCTCGAGCAGTACTTC. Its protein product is CASSVGLAGVLEQYF.

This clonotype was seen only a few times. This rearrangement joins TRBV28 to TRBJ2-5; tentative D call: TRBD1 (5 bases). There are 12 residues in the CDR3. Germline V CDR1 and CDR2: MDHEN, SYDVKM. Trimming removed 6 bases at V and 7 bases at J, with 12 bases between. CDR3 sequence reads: CASSDSPGTQYF. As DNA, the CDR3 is TGTGCCAGCAGCGACAGTCCGGGGACCCAGTACTTC.

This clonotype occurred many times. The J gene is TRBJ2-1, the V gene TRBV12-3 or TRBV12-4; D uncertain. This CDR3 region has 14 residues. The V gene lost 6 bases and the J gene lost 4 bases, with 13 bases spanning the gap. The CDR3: CASSSTLQYNEQFF. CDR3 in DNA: TGTGCCAGCAGCTCCACTCTACAGTACAATGAGCAGTTCTTC.

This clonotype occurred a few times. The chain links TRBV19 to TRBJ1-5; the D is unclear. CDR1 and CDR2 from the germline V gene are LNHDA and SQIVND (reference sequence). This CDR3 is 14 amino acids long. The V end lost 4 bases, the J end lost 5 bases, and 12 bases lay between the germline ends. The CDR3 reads CASSRTTPDQPQHF. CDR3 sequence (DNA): TGTGCCAGTAGTAGGACTACCCCGGATCAGCCCCAGCATTTT. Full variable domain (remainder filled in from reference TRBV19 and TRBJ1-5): DGGITQSPKYLFRKEGQNVTLSCEQNLNHDAMYWYRQDPGQGLRLIYYSQIVNDFQKGDIAEGYSVSREKKESFPLTVTSAQKNPTAFYLCASSRTTPDQPQHFGDGTRLSIL.

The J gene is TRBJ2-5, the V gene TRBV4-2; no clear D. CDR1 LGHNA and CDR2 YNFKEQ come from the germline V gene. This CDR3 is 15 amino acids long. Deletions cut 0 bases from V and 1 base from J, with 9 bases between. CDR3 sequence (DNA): TGTGCCAGCAGCCAAGATCCGCAACTCCAAGAGACCCAGTACTTC. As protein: CASSQDPQLQETQYF.

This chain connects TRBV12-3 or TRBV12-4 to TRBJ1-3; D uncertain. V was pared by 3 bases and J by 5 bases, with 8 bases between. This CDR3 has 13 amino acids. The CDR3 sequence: CASSFAERNTIYF. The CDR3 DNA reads TGTGCCAGCAGTTTCGCAGAGAGAAACACCATATATTTT.

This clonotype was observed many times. The CDR3 DNA follows: TGTGCCAGCAGTCCCGGACTGCTTTTGTACGAGCAGTACTTC. Translated: CASSPGLLLYEQYF. The V and J genes are TRBV6-1 and TRBJ2-7; a weak D match, TRBD2 (5 bases). Germline CDR1 MNHNS, CDR2 SASEGT. Trimming removed 5 bases at V and 4 bases at J, with 15 bases between. This CDR3 spans 14 amino acids.

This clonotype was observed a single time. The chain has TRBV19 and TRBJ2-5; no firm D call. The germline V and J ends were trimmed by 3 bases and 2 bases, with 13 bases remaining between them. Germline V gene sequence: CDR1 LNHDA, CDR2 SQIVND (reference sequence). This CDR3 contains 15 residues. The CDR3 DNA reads TGTGCCAGTAGTATCCCTGGGAAGCTACAAGAGACCCAGTACTTC. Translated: CASSIPGKLQETQYF.

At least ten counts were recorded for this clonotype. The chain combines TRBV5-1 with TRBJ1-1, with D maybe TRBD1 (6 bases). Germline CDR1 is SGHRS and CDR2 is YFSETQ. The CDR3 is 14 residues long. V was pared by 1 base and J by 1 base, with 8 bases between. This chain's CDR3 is CASSLQGTNTEAFF. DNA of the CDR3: TGCGCCAGCAGCTTGCAGGGGACGAACACTGAAGCTTTCTTT.